This T cell receptor (beta chain) was captured by sequencing in a study of blood T cells in healthy people across ages (dated by TCRdb to about 2015). As for the study more broadly: In model experiments, template switching captured roughly one uniquely barcoded TCR beta cDNA molecule for every two T cells. Donors were grouped into four age groups: young (average 16 years), middle-aged (roughly 37), aged (approximately 67) and long-lived (less than 85). Using the same blood draw, the study looked at two additional independent replicas of 1 million unique cDNA reads for two donors, one aged 18 to 29 and the other aged 80 or older. The study measured age-related changes in TCR beta repertoire diversity using deep sequencing normalized with unique cDNA molecular identifiers. Points the paper makes about the study in general: The CMV infection status of donors was not known, potentially confounding age-related changes in expanded clonotypes. Bulk unsorted PBMC profiling prevented conclusive comparison of naive and antigen-experienced compartments. As age increased, observed TCR beta diversity per million T cells dropped in a roughly linear way, and a significant reduction was already evident by age 40. Compared with the aged group, the long-lived group had more naive CD4+ T cells, fewer expanded clones and increased TCR diversity, suggesting age selection. Estimates of total diversity based on one million sequenced T cells were regarded as lower bounds and as underestimates. There was a strong correlation between observed TCR beta diversity and the percentage of naive T cells measured by flow cytometry.

The library was built by means of 5' RACE. For sequencing, an Illumina HiSeq 2500 was employed. A second PCR of roughly 6 to 11 cycles was run with a J-beta primer mix and a sample-barcoded 5' primer. A template-switch 5' adaptor carrying 12 random nucleotides introduced a unique molecular identifier onto each TCR beta cDNA molecule. Each sample yielded at least 2.5 million CDR3-containing paired-end reads. The Mint cDNA synthesis kit, primed by a TRBC-specific oligonucleotide, was used to synthesize first-strand cDNA from all RNA. Following uracil-DNA glycosylase treatment, all cDNA underwent a first 18-cycle PCR with the universal primers M1SS and BC2_uni_R. The source study handled its data this way. For normalization, 1 million high-quality reads were randomly selected from each sample, with every read carrying a distinct molecular identifier. Instead of being binned into consensus sequences, reads with shared molecular identifiers were discarded. CDR3 identification, clonotype clustering and error correction used MiTCR with a Q25 quality threshold and the strictest error-elimination algorithm. A nonparametric unseen species model using Euler transformation provided a lower-bound estimate of total TCR beta diversity. TCRdb cleaned the public reads at Q25 with fastp, built clones with MiXCR and kept in-frame beta chains. Entries are consolidated by CDR3 protein sequence, retaining the most common genes and DNA. None of the V and J calls come from the authors' own analysis; TCRdb made them. The sample data list around 1,000,000 distinct CDR3 sequences, and approximately 25% of these were observed just once. About 0.72% of the sample goes to the ten largest clones.

As to this clonotype: The clone's antigen remains unknown. No much larger clonotype is one base removed from it; base qualities were not supplied.

Donors were around 37 systemically healthy Caucasian individuals from Russia aged 6 to 90 years. Each donor gave about 9.7 milliliters of peripheral blood, drawn into EDTA-treated Vacutainer tubes. Ficoll-Paque density-gradient centrifugation was used to isolate PBMCs, with at least 6 million obtained per sample. Trizol reagent was used to extract total RNA from the PBMCs, yielding at least 6 micrograms per sample. For every donor, an aliquot of PBMCs went through flow cytometry to measure the percentages of naive CD45RAhigh/CD27high T cells. V has 3 bases trimmed and J has 2 bases trimmed; junction bases matching no gene number 8. The CDR3, cysteine through phenylalanine, is 16 amino acids long. Only CDR3 DNA remains: 48 bases, in frame from the first base. The germline V gene sets CDR1 to SGHTA and CDR2 to FQGNSA. The data were also submitted as part of a second study, on T cells of mothers and their children. The second study's authors report: Donors were nine systemically healthy Caucasian individuals: three mothers and their six children. cDNA synthesis used all of the extracted RNA, with about 1.5 ug of RNA in each 15 ul reaction. In the second PCR, sample barcodes and 2-4 random nucleotides were introduced via the M1S primer. Over 9.5 million TCR beta CDR3 reads came from each mother, compared with about 3 million reads from each child. TCR recombination output is similarly shaped by thymic selection in related and unrelated pairs, with a minor effect exerted by inherited differences. Normalized repertoire overlap was always slightly but never significantly higher in related than unrelated mother-child pairs. Persistent microchimeric T cell clones were not detected, at a sensitivity of about 90 clones per million clonotypes. Deep NGS was used in the study to compare the TCR beta repertoires of mothers and children and to look for features that separate related mother-child pairs from unrelated individuals. On average, the children were about 12 +/- 4 years old, while the mothers were roughly 36 +/- 4 years old. After adapter ligation was performed with NEBNext reagents, the libraries were sequenced on an Illumina HiSeq 2000 with 100+100 nt paired-end reads. Mother and child libraries were prepared a month apart and sequenced in separate runs to prevent cross-contamination. Each donor had between roughly 500,000 and 2,100,000 distinct TCR beta clonotypes identified. Naive TCR beta clonotypes were estimated from low-frequency clonotypes matched to each donor's FACS-determined naive share, without sorting.

The specimen sequenced was blood. Recombination connected TRBV7-2 to TRBJ2-3, with 7 bases aligning to TRBD2. The origin of this receptor is a girl aged 2 to 10 in good health. The CDR3 protein: CASSFRLAPPTDTQYF. The DNA sequence is as follows: TGTGCCAGCAGCTTCCGACTAGCACCCCCCACAGATACGCAGTATTTT.